Listed below are T cell receptor beta chains from one sample, sequenced in a study of cytomegalovirus exposure and HLA in healthy donors. The data were produced by immunoSEQ multiplex PCR, yet TCRdb's version contains in-frame clones alone and is incomplete. The sample contains about 120,000 clones, 80% of which appear only once. The sequencing input was PBMCs. The receptor set was obtained from a man aged 50 to 60 in good health and CMV-seronegative. Both conserved end residues are part of each CDR3. The order of the fields is D gene, J gene, V gene, clone size, CDR3 protein, CDR3 DNA. A D gene is named only where the DNA matches it firmly. Part of the rows lack a size; the others show once, few, many or a class for expanded clones.

-	TRBJ1-6	TRBV28	few	CASRRPLGDSPLHF	TGTGCCAGCAGGAGACCCTTAGGAGATTCACCCCTCCACTTT
TRBD1	TRBJ2-5	TRBV19	-	CASNGWGTGGVETQYF	TGTGCCAGTAACGGGTGGGGGACAGGGGGCGTAGAGACCCAGTACTTC
-	TRBJ1-5	TRBV6-1	-	CASSESGFDQPQHF	TGTGCCAGCAGTGAATCAGGGTTTGACCAGCCCCAGCATTTT
-	TRBJ2-2	TRBV6-1	-	CAMGEGHINTGELFF	TGTGCCATGGGGGAGGGACACATCAACACCGGGGAGCTGTTTTTT
-	TRBJ1-5	TRBV6-6	-	CASSYNGRVEPQHF	TGTGCCAGCTCCTACAATGGCCGGGTGGAGCCCCAGCATTTT
-	TRBJ2-1	TRBV15	-	CATSGGVAAKSSYNEQFF	TGTGCCACCAGCGGAGGGGTAGCGGCAAAAAGCTCCTACAATGAGCAGTTCTTC
-	TRBJ1-5	TRBV5-6	-	CASSLTGFSNQPQHF	TGTGCCAGCAGCTTGACAGGGTTTAGCAATCAGCCCCAGCATTTT
TRBD1	TRBJ1-5	TRBV7-9	-	CSSSLGGTGGAFQHF	TGTTCCAGCAGCCTCGGCGGGACAGGGGGCGCGTTCCAGCATTTT
-	TRBJ2-1	TRBV19	-	CASSPDRSGYNEQFF	TGTGCCAGTAGTCCCGACAGGTCAGGATACAATGAGCAGTTCTTC
TRBD2	TRBJ2-3	TRBV10-3	-	CAISEAGGTDTQYF	TGTGCCATCAGTGAGGCGGGGGGCACAGATACGCAGTATTTT